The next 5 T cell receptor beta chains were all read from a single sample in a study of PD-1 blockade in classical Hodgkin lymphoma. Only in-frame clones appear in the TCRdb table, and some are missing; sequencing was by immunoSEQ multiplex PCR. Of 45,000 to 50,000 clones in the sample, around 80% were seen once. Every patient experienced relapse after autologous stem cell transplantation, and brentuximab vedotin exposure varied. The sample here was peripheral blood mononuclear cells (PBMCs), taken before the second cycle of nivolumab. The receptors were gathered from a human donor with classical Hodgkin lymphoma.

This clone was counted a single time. CDR3: CASSWGLAGGGNEQFF. The CDR3 nucleotides read TGCGCCAGCAGCTGGGGACTAGCGGGAGGTGGGAATGAGCAGTTCTTC. The chain employs TRBV5-1 and TRBJ2-1; 15 bases are a match to TRBD2. There are 16 residues in the CDR3. V shed 3 bases and J 7 bases; nucleotides not matched to a gene: 5. Looked up from germline, CDR1 is SGHRS and CDR2 is YFSETQ.

CDR3 sequence reads: CASSSPGGVVYEQYF. CDR3 coding DNA: TGTGCCAGCAGTTCCCCCGGCGGGGTTGTTTACGAGCAGTACTTC. The V call is TRBV28, the J call TRBJ2-7, with a possible D match to TRBD2 (6 bases). This CDR3 is built from 15 residues. The germline CDR1 and CDR2 sequences are MDHEN and SYDVKM. V was clipped by 4 bases and J by 4 bases, with 17 bases between them.

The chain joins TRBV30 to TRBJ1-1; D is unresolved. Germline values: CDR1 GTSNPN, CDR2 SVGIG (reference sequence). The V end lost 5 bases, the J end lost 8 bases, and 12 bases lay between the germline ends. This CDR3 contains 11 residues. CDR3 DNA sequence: TGTGCCTGGGCCCGGAAGGGAGAAGCTTTCTTT. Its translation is CAWARKGEAFF. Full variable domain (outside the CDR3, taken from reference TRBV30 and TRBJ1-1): SQTIHQWPATLVQPVGSPLSLECTVEGTSNPNLYWYRQAAGRGLQLLFYSVGIGQISSEVPQNLSASRPQDRQFILSSKKLLLSDSGFYLCAWARKGEAFFGQGTRLTVV.

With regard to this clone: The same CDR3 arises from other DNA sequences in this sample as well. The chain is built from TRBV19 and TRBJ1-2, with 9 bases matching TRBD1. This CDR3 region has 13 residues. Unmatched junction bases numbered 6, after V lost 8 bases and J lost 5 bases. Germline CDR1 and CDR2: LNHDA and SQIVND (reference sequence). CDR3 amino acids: CASSTGQGYGYTF. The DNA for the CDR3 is TGTGCCAGTTCAACGGGACAGGGTTATGGCTACACCTTC.

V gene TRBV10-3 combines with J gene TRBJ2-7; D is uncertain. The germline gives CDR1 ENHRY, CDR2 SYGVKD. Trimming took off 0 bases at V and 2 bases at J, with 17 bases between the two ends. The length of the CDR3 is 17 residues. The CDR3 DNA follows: TGTGCCATCAGTGAGTCGACTCTAACCCCCGGGCCCTACGAGCAGTACTTC. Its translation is CAISESTLTPGPYEQYF.